The 21 T cell receptor beta chains below were found in one sample sequenced in a study of Graves' ophthalmopathy and Graves' hyperthyroidism. Transcripts of RNA were the source for amplifying TCR beta CDR3 regions. An opening RT-PCR round employed HTBI primers and preceded a second-round multiplex PCR. TCRdb reprocessed the multiplex PCR reads with MiXCR, giving one entry per CDR3 protein. The table has hundreds of thousands of distinct CDR3 sequences, around a fifth seen once. Sequencing was carried out using peripheral blood. The receptors derive from a woman younger than 35 with stable Graves' hyperthyroidism.

This clonotype was found many times. The chain joins TRBV5-1 to TRBJ1-1; D not certain. The CDR3 contains 14 residues. CDR1 is SGHRS, CDR2 YFSETQ, per germline. The V and J ends lost 0 bases and 5 bases respectively, with 11 bases between them. The CDR3 is CASSLAWGVTEAFF. CDR3 DNA: TGCGCCAGCAGCTTGGCGTGGGGAGTTACTGAAGCTTTCTTT.

This clonotype has a handful of counts. This chain uses TRBV28 with TRBJ1-1; D gene uncertain. Looked up from germline, CDR1 is MDHEN and CDR2 is SYDVKM. The CDR3 length is 12 residues. Between the trimmed V and J ends, which lost 6 bases and 7 bases, there was a span of 12 bases. The CDR3 reads CASSPSPVEAFF. CDR3 DNA sequence: TGTGCCAGCAGCCCGTCACCCGTTGAAGCTTTCTTT.

In its sample, this clonotype was seen many times. The V and J genes are TRBV2 and TRBJ2-6, with TRBD1 matching 8 bases. The germline CDR1 and CDR2 sequences are SNHLY and FYNNEI. After removal of 9 bases from V and 0 bases from J, the junction contained 7 bases not matched to a gene. CDR3 length: 16 amino acids. CDR3 bases: TGTGCCAGTAAGACAGGGGCGTTCTCTGGGGCCAACGTCCTGACTTTC. This codes for CASKTGAFSGANVLTF.

This clonotype was detected many times. The chain is built from TRBV29-1 and TRBJ2-7; 8 nucleotides match TRBD2. Germline V CDR1 and CDR2: SQVTM, ANQGSEA. CDR3 size: 18 residues. V trimming: 4 bases; J trimming: 4 bases; junction bases outside the gene matches: 21. This chain's CDR3 is CSVGAQGWSGTRLYEQYF. The CDR3 DNA follows: TGCAGCGTTGGAGCCCAGGGATGGTCAGGGACTAGGTTGTACGAGCAGTACTTC.

The V gene is TRBV24-1, the J gene TRBJ2-2; possibly TRBD2 for D (6 bases). In germline, CDR1 is KGHDR, CDR2 SFDVKD. Trimming stripped 9 bases from V and 3 bases from J, with 13 bases between. The CDR3 consists of 14 residues. The CDR3 sequence is CATSTSFHTGELFF. CDR3 DNA sequence: TGTGCCACCTCGACTAGTTTCCACACCGGGGAGCTGTTTTTT.

This clonotype was observed many times. The V and J genes are TRBV12-3 or TRBV12-4 and TRBJ2-2, with D perhaps matching TRBD2 (5 bases). CDR3 length: 18 amino acids. V was cut by 2 bases and J by 0 bases, with 16 bases left in between. The chain's CDR3 is CASSLRTSSRANTGELFF. CDR3 sequence (DNA): TGTGCCAGCAGTTTAAGAACTTCTAGCCGAGCGAACACCGGGGAGCTGTTTTTT.

This clonotype was detected ten times or more. The V and J genes are TRBV29-1 and TRBJ2-5, with 9 bases lining up with TRBD1. Germline V gene lookup returns CDR1 SQVTM and CDR2 ANQGSEA. The CDR3 contains 13 residues. After removal of 5 bases from V and 2 bases from J, the junction contained 3 bases not matched to a gene. The CDR3 DNA sequence: TGCAGCGTTCCGGGACAGGGACAAGAGACCCAGTACTTC. Protein: CSVPGQGQETQYF.

The chain has TRBV7-8 and TRBJ1-5; weak D call: TRBD1 (6 bases). The CDR3 contains 18 residues. Trimming stripped 5 bases from V and 4 bases from J, with 24 bases between. Germline assignment: CDR1 SGHVS and CDR2 FQNEAQ. The CDR3 bases are TGTGCCAGCAGCGGACGAAGAACTGGAGCGGGACAAAATCAGCCCCAGCATTTT. Translating gives CASSGRRTGAGQNQPQHF.

This clonotype appeared many times. V gene TRBV3-1 combines with J gene TRBJ2-5; 7 positions match TRBD2. Germline lookup yields CDR1 LGHDT and CDR2 YNNKEL (reference sequence). Trimming at V came to 2 bases and at J to 7 bases, leaving 4 bases not matched to a gene. This CDR3 is built from 13 residues. CDR3 sequence reads: CASSQLAVGTQYF. The CDR3 region has the DNA TGTGCCAGCAGCCAACTAGCGGTGGGGACCCAGTACTTC.

The chain couples TRBV19 to TRBJ1-2; TRBD1 might be the D (5 bases). In germline, CDR1 is LNHDA, CDR2 SQIVND (reference sequence). The CDR3 sequence is 13 residues long. Trimming pared 7 bases from V and 5 bases from J, leaving 14 bases between. The CDR3 bases are TGTGCCAGTACCTCGGGACCGGTATATGGCTACACCTTC. It encodes CASTSGPVYGYTF. Based on the CDR3 plus reference TRBV19 and TRBJ1-2, the full variable domain is DGGITQSPKYLFRKEGQNVTLSCEQNLNHDAMYWYRQDPGQGLRLIYYSQIVNDFQKGDIAEGYSVSREKKESFPLTVTSAQKNPTAFYLCASTSGPVYGYTFGSGTRLTVV.

In this sample, this clonotype turned up many times. The CDR3: CASRVSYNSPLHF. The CDR3 nucleotides are TGTGCCAGCAGAGTATCCTATAATTCACCCCTCCACTTT. The chain is built from TRBV28 and TRBJ1-6; no clear D. CDR1 is MDHEN, CDR2 SYDVKM, per germline. The germline V and J ends were trimmed by 6 bases and 1 base, with 4 bases remaining between them. The CDR3 spans 13 residues.

The J gene is TRBJ1-1, the V gene TRBV30, with D possibly being TRBD1 (6 bases). Trimming cost V 0 bases and J 1 base, with 9 bases left between them. Germline assignment: CDR1 GTSNPN and CDR2 SVGIG (reference sequence). CDR3 length: 14 amino acids. The CDR3 DNA is TGTGCCTGGAGTGTAGGACAGACGAACACTGAAGCTTTCTTT. Its translation: CAWSVGQTNTEAFF.

This clonotype was picked up many times. The CDR3 region has the DNA TGTGCCAGCAGCTCAGTCCGCACGAGTTCACCCCTCCACTTT. This gives the protein CASSSVRTSSPLHF. The chain joins TRBV11-1 to TRBJ1-6; no definite D call. The CDR3 sequence is 14 residues long. Per the germline V gene, CDR1 is SGHAT and CDR2 is FQDESV (reference sequence). V was pared by 4 bases and J by 9 bases, with 13 bases between.

This clonotype was counted only a few times. The germline gene is not matched at one end of the junction; a read error may be the cause. The V call is TRBV19, the J call TRBJ2-5, with 9 bases aligning to TRBD2. The length of the CDR3 is 14 residues. The V gene's germline CDR1 is LNHDA and CDR2 SQIVND (reference sequence). For the CDR3, the DNA is TGTGCCAGTAGTCTGACTAGCGGCCAAAAGACCCAGTACTTC. Protein: CASSLTSGQKTQYF.

The table lists this clonotype with many counts. This chain uses TRBV6-2 or TRBV6-3 with TRBJ2-1, with 9 bases that match TRBD2. V was pared by 5 bases and J by 2 bases, with 4 bases of the junction left unmatched. The CDR3 contains 15 residues. The germline gives CDR1 MNHEY, CDR2 SVGEGT. In DNA, the CDR3 is TGTGCCAGCAGTAAACCTAGCGGGACCTACAATGAGCAGTTCTTC. This encodes CASSKPSGTYNEQFF.

About this clonotype itself: A much bigger clone sits one base away, suggesting this may be a read error. CDR3 in amino acids: CATSDFPGELCF. The CDR3 DNA reads TGTGCCACCAGTGATTTTCCGGGGGAGCTGTGTTTT. J is TRBJ2-2 and V is TRBV24-1; tentative D call: TRBD2 (6 bases). The CDR3 consists of 12 residues. CDR1 is KGHDR, CDR2 SFDVKD, per germline.

This clonotype was observed many times. The V call is TRBV27, the J call TRBJ2-7, with unresolved D. CDR3 length equals 14 residues. V gave up 5 bases and J gave up 6 bases, with 17 bases separating them. CDR1 is MNHEY, CDR2 SMNVEV, per germline (reference sequence). CDR3 sequence (DNA): TGTGCCAGCAGTGACCCGGCTAGTCCCCGCGAGCAGTACTTC. Translation: CASSDPASPREQYF.

For this clonotype: Mismatch with germline at one junction end may stem from a read error. This rearrangement joins TRBV6-1 to TRBJ2-5, with a tentative D call TRBD1 (6 bases). Germline CDR1 and CDR2: MNHNS and SASEGT. The CDR3 sequence is 11 residues long. The CDR3 sequence: CASRRQEIQYF. The CDR3 DNA reads as TGTGCCAGCAGGCGACAGGAGATCCAGTACTTC.

This clonotype was recorded at least ten times. This sequence joins TRBV27 and TRBJ1-2, with D possibly matching TRBD1 (5 bases). CDR1 is MNHEY and CDR2 is SMNVEV in the germline V gene (reference sequence). The CDR3 has 13 residues. V lost 5 bases and J 9 bases, leaving 16 bases between the germline ends. The CDR3 region is CASSPRDGFRYTF. The CDR3 bases are TGTGCCAGCAGTCCCCGGGACGGTTTCCGCTACACCTTC.

The chain uses TRBV6-2 or TRBV6-3 and TRBJ1-2, with D perhaps matching TRBD1 (5 bases). The CDR3 is 14 residues long. The germline V gene encodes CDR1 MNHEY and CDR2 SVGEGT. V shed 1 base and J shed 5 bases, with 11 bases lying between them. The CDR3 DNA follows: TGTGCCAGCAGTTACTGGGACGAAGTATATGGCTACACCTTC. It codes for CASSYWDEVYGYTF.

In this sample, this clonotype turned up many times. The chain has TRBV6-1 and TRBJ2-7; 7 bases line up with TRBD2. The V gene end was trimmed by 7 bases and the J gene end by 6 bases; junction bases not matched to a gene: 9. CDR1 and CDR2 (germline): MNHNS, SASEGT. This CDR3 spans 13 amino acids. The CDR3 protein is CASTRSGAGEQYF. DNA for the CDR3: TGTGCCAGCACTCGAAGCGGGGCGGGCGAGCAGTACTTC.